Following are 3 T cell receptor beta chains from one sample sequenced in a study of shared clonotypes between healthy human individuals. TCRdb keeps only in-frame clones here, not all; method: immunoSEQ multiplex PCR. The sample has about 800,000 clones, roughly 96% seen once; the top ten hold less than 0.25%. CD45RO-negative, CCR7-positively selected cells formed the naive CD8 fraction, excluding terminally differentiated effector memory CD45RA+ cells. Sequenced sample: naive CD8+ T cells sorted from blood. The receptors shown here come from a man aged 25-45 years in good health.

The rearrangement joins TRBV7-9 to TRBJ1-4, with D perhaps TRBD1 (6 bases). Trimming stripped 4 bases from V and 4 bases from J, with 13 bases between. Germline V gene data show CDR1 as SEHNR and CDR2 as FQNEAQ (reference sequence). The CDR3 runs 15 residues. The CDR3 loop is CASSSRTEGNEKLFF. The CDR3 DNA is TGTGCCAGCAGCTCACGGACAGAGGGTAATGAAAAACTGTTTTTT.

The chain recombines TRBV30 with TRBJ2-3, with TRBD2 identical over 13 bases. V gave up 6 bases and J gave up 3 bases; unmatched junction bases: 3. The CDR3 loop spans 14 amino acids. CDR1 is GTSNPN and CDR2 is SVGIG in the germline V gene (reference sequence). CDR3 in amino acids: CACPGLAGTDTQYF. The CDR3 DNA reads TGTGCCTGCCCGGGACTAGCGGGAACAGATACGCAGTATTTT.

Only one count was recorded for this clone. Other DNA sequences in this specimen translate into the identical CDR3. This sequence joins TRBV4-1 and TRBJ1-1; D gene unclear. The CDR3 has 14 residues. The germline V gene encodes CDR1 MGHRA and CDR2 YSYEKL. V was trimmed by 1 base and J by 1 base, leaving 7 bases between them. CDR3 sequence (DNA): TGCGCCAGCAGCCAAGGTCCAGGGAACACTGAAGCTTTCTTT. As protein: CASSQGPGNTEAFF.